This TCR beta chain was captured in a study of T cell responses to AZD1222 COVID-19 vaccine. General study points: Spike-specific TCR breadth and depth rose after two AZD1222 doses. It should be noted that donors were predominantly white British and more often female, and clonal diversity was possibly underestimated. Among those given AZD1222, only 5 to 7 were seropositive at baseline.

Here immunoSEQ multiplex PCR was the method, and the copy in TCRdb shows in-frame clones only, minus some. The data show 200,000 or so clones, approximately 94% seen once. Investigators merged groups given second doses at roughly 4 or roughly 12 weeks. A remark on this clone: As yet, its antigen is unknown.

Germline CDR1 reads LGHDT; CDR2 reads YNNKEL (reference sequence). Trimming pared 4 bases from V and 6 bases from J, leaving 13 bases between. This CDR3 contains 14 residues. The specimen was peripheral blood, collected 28 days after the second AZD1222 dose. This chain links TRBV3-1 (or the pseudogene TRBV3-2) with TRBJ1-5, with a tentative D call TRBD1 (5 bases). The clonotype originates from an adult who received the AZD1222 COVID-19 vaccine. The CDR3 nucleotides read TGTGCCAGCAGCCCCCGGAGGGGACGTCAGCCCCAGCATTTT. The encoded protein is CASSPRRGRQPQHF.